The count of the clone carrying this T cell receptor beta chain is one. This record comes from a study of control samples from healthy donors and cancer patients. This CDR3 spans 15 amino acids. Trimming took 7 bases from V and 7 from J; bases not matched to a gene: 7. Germline V lookup: CDR1 MDHEN, CDR2 SYDVKM. Only in-frame clones appear in the TCRdb table, and some are missing; sequencing was by immunoSEQ multiplex PCR. The table records fewer than 90,000 clones, around 87% of them present only once. The rearrangement uses TRBV28 and TRBJ2-2; 12 bases are a match to TRBD2. The sample was blood. The TCR was taken from a man in his fifties in good health. CDR3 sequence (DNA): TGTGCCAGCACTAGCGGGAGGGCCGGGGTCGGGGAGCTGTTTTTT. It is translated as CASTSGRAGVGELFF.